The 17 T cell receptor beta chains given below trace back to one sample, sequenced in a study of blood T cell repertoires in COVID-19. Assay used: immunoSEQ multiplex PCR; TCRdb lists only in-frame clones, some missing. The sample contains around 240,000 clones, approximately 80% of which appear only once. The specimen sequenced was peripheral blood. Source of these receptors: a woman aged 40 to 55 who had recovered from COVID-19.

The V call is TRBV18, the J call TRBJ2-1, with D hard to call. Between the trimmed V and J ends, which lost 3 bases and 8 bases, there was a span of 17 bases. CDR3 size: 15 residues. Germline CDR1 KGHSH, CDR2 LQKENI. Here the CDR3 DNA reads TGTGCCAGCTCACCGCCTGAGAACCAACTTCATGAGCAGTTCTTC. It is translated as CASSPPENQLHEQFF. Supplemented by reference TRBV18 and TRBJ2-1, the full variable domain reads NAGVMQNPRHLVRRRGQEARLRCSPMKGHSHVYWYRQLPEEGLKFMVYLQKENIIDESGMPKERFSAEFPKEGPSILRIQQVVRGDSAAYFCASSPPENQLHEQFFGPGTRLTVL.

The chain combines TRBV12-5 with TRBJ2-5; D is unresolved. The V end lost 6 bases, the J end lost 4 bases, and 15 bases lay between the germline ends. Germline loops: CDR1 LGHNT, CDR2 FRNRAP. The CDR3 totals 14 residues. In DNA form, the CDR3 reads TGTGCTAGTGGCCCCCTTGATACGGTAGAGACCCAGTACTTC. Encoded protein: CASGPLDTVETQYF.

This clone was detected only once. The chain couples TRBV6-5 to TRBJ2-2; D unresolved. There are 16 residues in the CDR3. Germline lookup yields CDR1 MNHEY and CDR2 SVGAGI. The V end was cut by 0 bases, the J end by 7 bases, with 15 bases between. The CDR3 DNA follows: TGTGCCAGCAGTTACTCAGGCCCCGGGTCCAGCGGGGAGCTGTTTTTT. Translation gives CASSYSGPGSSGELFF.

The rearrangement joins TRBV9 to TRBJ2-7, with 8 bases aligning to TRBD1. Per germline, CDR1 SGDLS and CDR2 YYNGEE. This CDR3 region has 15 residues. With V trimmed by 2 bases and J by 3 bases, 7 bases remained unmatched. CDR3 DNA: TGTGCCAGCAGCGTGACCGGGACAGGACTCTACGAGCAGTACTTC. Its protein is CASSVTGTGLYEQYF. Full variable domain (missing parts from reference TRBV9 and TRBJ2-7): DSGVTQTPKHLITATGQRVTLRCSPRSGDLSVYWYQQSLDQGLQFLIQYYNGEERAKGNILERFSAQQFPDLHSELNLSSLELGDSALYFCASSVTGTGLYEQYFGPGTRLTVT.

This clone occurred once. CDR3 nucleotide sequence: TGTGCCAGCTCACCACACGCTAGTGGTGAGCAGTTCTTC. Protein product: CASSPHASGEQFF. The chain employs TRBV18 and TRBJ2-1; D gene uncertain. V was cut by 1 base and J by 9 bases, with 10 bases left in between. Germline values: CDR1 KGHSH, CDR2 LQKENI. This CDR3 has 13 residues.

The CDR3 DNA sequence: TGTGCCAGCAGCGGGACAGGGGTTCAGCCCCAGCATTTT. This codes for CASSGTGVQPQHF. The J gene is TRBJ1-5, the V gene TRBV6-5, with TRBD1 matching over 10 bases. Germline values: CDR1 MNHEY, CDR2 SVGAGI. Germline trimming cut 6 bases from V and 6 bases from J; bases unmatched to any gene: 2. The CDR3 has 13 amino acids.

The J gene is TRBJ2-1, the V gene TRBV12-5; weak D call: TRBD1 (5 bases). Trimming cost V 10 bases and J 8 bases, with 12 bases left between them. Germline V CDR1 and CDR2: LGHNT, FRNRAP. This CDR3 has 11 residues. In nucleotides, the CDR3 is TGTGCTAATCAGGGCGAGGATGAGCAGTTCTTC. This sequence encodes CANQGEDEQFF.

CDR3 amino acids: CASSLAGESTEAFF. The CDR3 bases are TGCGCCAGCAGCTTGGCAGGGGAATCGACTGAAGCTTTCTTT. This rearrangement joins TRBV5-1 to TRBJ1-1, with D perhaps TRBD1 (6 bases). CDR3 size: 14 residues. Germline assignment: CDR1 SGHRS and CDR2 YFSETQ. V gave up 0 bases and J gave up 5 bases, with 11 bases separating them.

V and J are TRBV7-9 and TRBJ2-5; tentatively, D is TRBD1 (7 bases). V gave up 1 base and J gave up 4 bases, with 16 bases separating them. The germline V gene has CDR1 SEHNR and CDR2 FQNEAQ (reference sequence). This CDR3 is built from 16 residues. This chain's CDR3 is CASSLGGARGTETQYF. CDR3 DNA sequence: TGTGCCAGCAGCTTAGGGGGGGCCAGGGGGACAGAGACCCAGTACTTC.

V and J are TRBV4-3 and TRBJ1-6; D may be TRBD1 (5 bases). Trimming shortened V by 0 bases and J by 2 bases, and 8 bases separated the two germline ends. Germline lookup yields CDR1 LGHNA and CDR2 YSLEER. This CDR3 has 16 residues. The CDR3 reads CASSQDAGAYNSPLHF. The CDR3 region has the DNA TGCGCCAGCAGCCAAGATGCGGGGGCCTATAATTCACCCCTCCACTTT.

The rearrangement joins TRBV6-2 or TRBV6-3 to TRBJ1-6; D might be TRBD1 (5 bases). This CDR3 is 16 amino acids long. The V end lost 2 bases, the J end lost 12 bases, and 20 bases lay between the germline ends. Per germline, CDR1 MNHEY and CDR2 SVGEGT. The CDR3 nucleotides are TGTGCCAGCAGTTACAGCTGGGGCCGAATTTCGGTACCCCTCCACTTT. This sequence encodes CASSYSWGRISVPLHF.

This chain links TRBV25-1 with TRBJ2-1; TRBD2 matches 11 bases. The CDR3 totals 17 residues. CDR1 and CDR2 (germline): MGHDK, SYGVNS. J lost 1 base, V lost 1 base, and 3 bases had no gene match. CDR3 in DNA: TGTGCCAGCAGTGAATTAACTAGCGGGGGATCCTACAATGAGCAGTTCTTC. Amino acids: CASSELTSGGSYNEQFF.

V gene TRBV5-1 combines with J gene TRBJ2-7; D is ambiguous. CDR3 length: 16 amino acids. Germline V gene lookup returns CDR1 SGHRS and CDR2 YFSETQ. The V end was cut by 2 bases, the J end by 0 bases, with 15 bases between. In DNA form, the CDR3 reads TGCGCCAGCAGCTTTTTCACGGGTACCGGCTCCTACGAGCAGTACTTC. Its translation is CASSFFTGTGSYEQYF.

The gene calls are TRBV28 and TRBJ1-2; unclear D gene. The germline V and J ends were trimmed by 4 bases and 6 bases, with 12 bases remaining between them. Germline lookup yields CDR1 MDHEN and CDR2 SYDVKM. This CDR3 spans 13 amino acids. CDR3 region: CASSSQVPDGYTF. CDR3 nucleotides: TGTGCCAGCAGTTCTCAAGTGCCGGATGGCTACACCTTC.

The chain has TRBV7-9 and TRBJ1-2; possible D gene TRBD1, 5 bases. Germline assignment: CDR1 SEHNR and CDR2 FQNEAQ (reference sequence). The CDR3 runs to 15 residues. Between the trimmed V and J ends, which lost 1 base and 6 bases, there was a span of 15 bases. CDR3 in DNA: TGTGCCAGCAGCTTAGTCCTCGAGCGGGGGGATGGCTACACCTTC. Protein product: CASSLVLERGDGYTF.

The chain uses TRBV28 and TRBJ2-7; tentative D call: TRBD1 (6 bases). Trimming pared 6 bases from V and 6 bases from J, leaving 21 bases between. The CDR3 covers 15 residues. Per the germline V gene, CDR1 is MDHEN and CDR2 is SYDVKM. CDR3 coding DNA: TGTGCCAGCAGCTTAACAGGGCGGCGTGGGGGCGAGCAGTACTTC. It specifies CASSLTGRRGGEQYF.

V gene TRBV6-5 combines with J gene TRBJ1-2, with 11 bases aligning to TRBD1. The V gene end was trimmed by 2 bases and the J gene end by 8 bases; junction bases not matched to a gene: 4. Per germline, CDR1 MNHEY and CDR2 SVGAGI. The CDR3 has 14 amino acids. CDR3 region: CASSYPGQGDGYTF. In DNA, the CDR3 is TGTGCCAGCAGTTACCCGGGACAGGGGGACGGCTACACCTTC.